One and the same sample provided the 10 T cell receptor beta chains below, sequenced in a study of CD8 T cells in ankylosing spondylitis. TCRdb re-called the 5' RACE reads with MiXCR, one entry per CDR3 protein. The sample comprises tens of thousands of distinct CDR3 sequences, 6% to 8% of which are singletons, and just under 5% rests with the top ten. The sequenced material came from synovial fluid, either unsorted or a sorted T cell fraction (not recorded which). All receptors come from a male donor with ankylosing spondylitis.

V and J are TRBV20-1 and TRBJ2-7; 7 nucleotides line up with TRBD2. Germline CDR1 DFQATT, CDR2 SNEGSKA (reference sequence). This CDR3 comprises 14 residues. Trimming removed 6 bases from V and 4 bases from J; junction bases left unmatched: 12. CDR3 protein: CSAPTGAGRYEQYF. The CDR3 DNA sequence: TGCAGTGCGCCCACGGGAGCGGGACGGTACGAGCAGTACTTC.

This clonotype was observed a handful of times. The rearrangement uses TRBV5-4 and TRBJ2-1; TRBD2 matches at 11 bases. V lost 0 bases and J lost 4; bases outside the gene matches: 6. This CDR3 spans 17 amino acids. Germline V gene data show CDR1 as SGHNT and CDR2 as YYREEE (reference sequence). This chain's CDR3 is CASSLGVAGGWYNEQFF. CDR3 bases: TGTGCCAGCAGCTTGGGTGTAGCGGGAGGGTGGTACAATGAGCAGTTCTTC.

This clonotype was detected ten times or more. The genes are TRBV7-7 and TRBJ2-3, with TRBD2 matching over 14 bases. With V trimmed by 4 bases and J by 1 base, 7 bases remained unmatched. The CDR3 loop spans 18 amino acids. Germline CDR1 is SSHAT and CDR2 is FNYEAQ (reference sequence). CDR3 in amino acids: CASSSKTSGRVGTDTQYF. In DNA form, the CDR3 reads TGTGCCAGCAGCTCGAAGACTAGCGGGAGGGTTGGCACAGATACGCAGTATTTT. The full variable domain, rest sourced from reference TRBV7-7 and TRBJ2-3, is GAGVSQSPRYKVTKRGQDVTLRCDPISSHATLYWYQQALGQGPEFLTYFNYEAQPDKSGLPSDRFSAERPEGSISTLTIQRTEQRDSAMYRCASSSKTSGRVGTDTQYFGPGTRLTVL.

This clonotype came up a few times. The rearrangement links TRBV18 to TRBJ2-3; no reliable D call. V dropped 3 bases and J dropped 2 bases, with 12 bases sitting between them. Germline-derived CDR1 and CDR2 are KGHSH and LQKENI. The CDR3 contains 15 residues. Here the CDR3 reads CASSPNDPHTDTQYF. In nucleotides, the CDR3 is TGTGCCAGCTCACCCAACGACCCTCACACAGATACGCAGTATTTT.

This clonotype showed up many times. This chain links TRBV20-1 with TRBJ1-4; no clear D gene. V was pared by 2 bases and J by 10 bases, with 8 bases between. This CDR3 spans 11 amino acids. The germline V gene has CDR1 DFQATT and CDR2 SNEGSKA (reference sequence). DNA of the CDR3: TGCAGTGCTAGAAGGGCGCCAAAACTGTTTTTT. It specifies CSARRAPKLFF.

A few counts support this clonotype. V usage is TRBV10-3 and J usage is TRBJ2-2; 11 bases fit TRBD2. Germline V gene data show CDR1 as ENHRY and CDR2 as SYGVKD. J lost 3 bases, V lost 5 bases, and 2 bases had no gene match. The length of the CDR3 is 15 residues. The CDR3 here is CAISLAGGYTGELFF. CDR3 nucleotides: TGTGCCATCAGTTTAGCGGGAGGGTACACCGGGGAGCTGTTTTTT.

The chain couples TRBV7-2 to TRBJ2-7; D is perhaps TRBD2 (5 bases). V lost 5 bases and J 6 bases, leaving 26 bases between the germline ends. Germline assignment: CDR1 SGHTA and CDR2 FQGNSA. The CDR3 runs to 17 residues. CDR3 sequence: CASSRKVGSLGEVEQYF. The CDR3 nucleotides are TGTGCCAGCAGCCGCAAGGTTGGAAGTCTGGGAGAAGTCGAGCAGTACTTC.

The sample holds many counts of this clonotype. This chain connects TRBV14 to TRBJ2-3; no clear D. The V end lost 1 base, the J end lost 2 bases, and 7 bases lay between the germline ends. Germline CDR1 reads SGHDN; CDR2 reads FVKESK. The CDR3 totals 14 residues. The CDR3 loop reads CASSQAGSTDTQYF. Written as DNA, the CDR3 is TGTGCCAGCAGCCAAGCTGGGTCCACAGATACGCAGTATTTT.

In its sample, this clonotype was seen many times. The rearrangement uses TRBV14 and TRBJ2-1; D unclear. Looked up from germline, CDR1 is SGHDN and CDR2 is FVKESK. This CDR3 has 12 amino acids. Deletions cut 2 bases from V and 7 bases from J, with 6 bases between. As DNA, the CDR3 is TGTGCCAGCAGCCAAAGAAGAAATGAGCAGTTCTTC. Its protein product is CASSQRRNEQFF.

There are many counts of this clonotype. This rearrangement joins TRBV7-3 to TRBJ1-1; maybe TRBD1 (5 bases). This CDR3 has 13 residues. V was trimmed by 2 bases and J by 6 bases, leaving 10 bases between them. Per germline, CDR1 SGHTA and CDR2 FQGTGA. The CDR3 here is CASSLSGGAEAFF. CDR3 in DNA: TGTGCCAGCAGCTTATCGGGGGGAGCTGAAGCTTTCTTT.